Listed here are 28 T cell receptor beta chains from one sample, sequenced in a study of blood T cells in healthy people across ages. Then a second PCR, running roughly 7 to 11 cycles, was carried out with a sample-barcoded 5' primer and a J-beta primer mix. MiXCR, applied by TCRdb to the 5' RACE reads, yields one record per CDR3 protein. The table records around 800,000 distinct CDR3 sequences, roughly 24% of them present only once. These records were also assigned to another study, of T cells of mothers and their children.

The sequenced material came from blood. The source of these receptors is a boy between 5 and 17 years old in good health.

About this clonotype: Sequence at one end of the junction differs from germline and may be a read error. Written as DNA, the CDR3 is TGTGTCAGCAGCCAGAGGGGCCTAGCGGGGTCCAATGAGCAGTTCTTC. Amino acids: CVSSQRGLAGSNEQFF. The rearrangement joins TRBV11-2 to TRBJ2-5; 9 bases are a match to TRBD2. The J call is doubtful: the DNA matches TRBJ2-1 better. The CDR3 runs 16 residues. Germline CDR1 reads SGHAT; CDR2 reads FQNNGV.

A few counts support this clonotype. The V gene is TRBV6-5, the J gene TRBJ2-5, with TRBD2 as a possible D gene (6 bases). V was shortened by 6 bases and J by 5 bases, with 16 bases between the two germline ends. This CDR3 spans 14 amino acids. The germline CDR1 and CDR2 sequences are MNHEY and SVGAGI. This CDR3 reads CASRRGTAWETQYF. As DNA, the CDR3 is TGTGCCAGCAGACGCGGGACCGCCTGGGAGACCCAGTACTTC.

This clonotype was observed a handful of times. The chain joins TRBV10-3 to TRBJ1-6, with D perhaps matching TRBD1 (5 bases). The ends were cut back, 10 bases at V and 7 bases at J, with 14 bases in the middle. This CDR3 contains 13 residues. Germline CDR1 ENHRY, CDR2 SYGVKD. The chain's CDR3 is CATYRDSNSPLHF. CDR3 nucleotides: TGTGCCACTTATCGGGACTCGAATTCACCCCTCCACTTT.

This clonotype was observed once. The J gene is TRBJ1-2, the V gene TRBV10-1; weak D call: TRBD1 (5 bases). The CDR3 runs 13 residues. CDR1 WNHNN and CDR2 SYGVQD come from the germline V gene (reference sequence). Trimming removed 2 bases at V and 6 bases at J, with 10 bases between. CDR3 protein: CASSELGGDGYTF. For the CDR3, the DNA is TGCGCCAGCAGTGAGCTTGGAGGGGATGGCTACACCTTC.

The CDR3 DNA is TGTGCCAGCAGCTTTAGAGGACAGGGGAGCACAGATACGCAGTATTTT. It specifies CASSFRGQGSTDTQYF. The chain joins TRBV7-2 to TRBJ2-3; TRBD1 aligns across 9 bases. V shed 3 bases and J 0 bases; nucleotides not matched to a gene: 4. The germline V gene encodes CDR1 SGHTA and CDR2 FQGNSA. The CDR3 has 16 amino acids.

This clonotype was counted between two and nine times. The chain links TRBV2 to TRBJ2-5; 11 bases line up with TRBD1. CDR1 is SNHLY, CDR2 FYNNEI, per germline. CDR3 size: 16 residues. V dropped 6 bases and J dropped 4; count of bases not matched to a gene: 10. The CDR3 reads CASSAIGQGASETQYF. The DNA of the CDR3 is TGTGCCAGCAGCGCCATAGGACAGGGGGCTTCAGAGACCCAGTACTTC.

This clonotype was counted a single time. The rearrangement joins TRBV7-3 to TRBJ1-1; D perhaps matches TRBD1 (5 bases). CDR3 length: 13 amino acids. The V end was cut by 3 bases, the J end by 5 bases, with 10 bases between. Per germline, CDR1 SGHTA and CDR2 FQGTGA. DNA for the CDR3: TGTGCCAGCAGCTTCGGGGGTAAGACTGAAGCTTTCTTT. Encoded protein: CASSFGGKTEAFF.

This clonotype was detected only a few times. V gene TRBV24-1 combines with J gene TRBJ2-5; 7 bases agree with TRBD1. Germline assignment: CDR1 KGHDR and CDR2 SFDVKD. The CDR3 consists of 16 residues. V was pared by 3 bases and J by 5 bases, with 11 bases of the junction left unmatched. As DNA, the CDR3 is TGTGCCACCAGTGATAGCCCGGGACAGTTCGGGGAGACCCAGTACTTC. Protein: CATSDSPGQFGETQYF.

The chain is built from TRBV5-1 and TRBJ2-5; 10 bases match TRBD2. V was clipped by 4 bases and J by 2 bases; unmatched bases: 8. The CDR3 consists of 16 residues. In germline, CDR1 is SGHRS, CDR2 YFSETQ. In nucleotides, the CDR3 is TGCGCCAGCAGCCCCGCGGTAGCGGGGGGACAAGAGACCCAGTACTTC. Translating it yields CASSPAVAGGQETQYF. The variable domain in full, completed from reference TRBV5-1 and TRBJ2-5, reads KAGVTQTPRYLIKTRGQQVTLSCSPISGHRSVSWYQQTPGQGLQFLFEYFSETQRNKGNFPGRFSGRQFSNSRSEMNVSTLELGDSALYLCASSPAVAGGQETQYFGPGTRLLVL.

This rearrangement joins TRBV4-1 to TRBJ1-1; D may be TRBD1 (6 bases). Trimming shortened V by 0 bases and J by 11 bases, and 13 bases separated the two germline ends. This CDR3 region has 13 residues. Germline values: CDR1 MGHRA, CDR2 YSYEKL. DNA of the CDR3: TGCGCCAGCAGCCAAGATCCAGGGGCTCATGCTTTCTTT. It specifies CASSQDPGAHAFF.

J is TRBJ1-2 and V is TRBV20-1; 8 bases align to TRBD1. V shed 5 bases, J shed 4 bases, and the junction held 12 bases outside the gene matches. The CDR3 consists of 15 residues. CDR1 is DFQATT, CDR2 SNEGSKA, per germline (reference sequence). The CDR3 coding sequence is TGCAGTGCTTTGGACAGGGCCAGTGGAGGCTATGGCTACACCTTC. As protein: CSALDRASGGYGYTF.

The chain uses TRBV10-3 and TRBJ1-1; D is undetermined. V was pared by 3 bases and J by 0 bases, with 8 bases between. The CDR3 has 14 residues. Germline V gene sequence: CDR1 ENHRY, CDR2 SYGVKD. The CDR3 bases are TGTGCCATCAGTGATGTGGCGGTGAACACTGAAGCTTTCTTT. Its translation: CAISDVAVNTEAFF.

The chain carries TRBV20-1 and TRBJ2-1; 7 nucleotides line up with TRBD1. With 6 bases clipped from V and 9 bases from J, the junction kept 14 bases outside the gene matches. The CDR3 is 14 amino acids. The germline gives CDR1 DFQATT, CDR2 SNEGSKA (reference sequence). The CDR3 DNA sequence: TGCAGTGCCTTACGTGCAGGGGGAGTTACTGAGCAGTTCTTC. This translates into CSALRAGGVTEQFF.

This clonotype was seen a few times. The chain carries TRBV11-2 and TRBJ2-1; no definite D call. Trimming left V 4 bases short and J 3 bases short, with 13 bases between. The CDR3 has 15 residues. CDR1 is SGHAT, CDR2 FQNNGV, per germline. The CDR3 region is CASSSIKKGYNEQFF. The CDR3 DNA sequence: TGTGCCAGCAGCTCAATAAAAAAGGGCTACAATGAGCAGTTCTTC.

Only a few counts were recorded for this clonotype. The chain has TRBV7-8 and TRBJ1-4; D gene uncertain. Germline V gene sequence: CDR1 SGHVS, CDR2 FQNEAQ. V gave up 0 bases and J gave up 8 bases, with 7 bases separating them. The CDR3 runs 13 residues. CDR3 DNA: TGTGCCAGCAGCTTAGCTACACAGGAAAAACTGTTTTTT. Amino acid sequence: CASSLATQEKLFF.

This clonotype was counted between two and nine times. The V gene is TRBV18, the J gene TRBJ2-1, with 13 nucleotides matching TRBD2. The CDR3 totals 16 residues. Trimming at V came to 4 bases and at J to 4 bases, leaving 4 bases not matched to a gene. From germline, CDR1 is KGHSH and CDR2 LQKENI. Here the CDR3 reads CASSRGTSGTYNEQFF. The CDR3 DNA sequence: TGTGCCAGCTCACGCGGGACTAGCGGGACTTACAATGAGCAGTTCTTC.

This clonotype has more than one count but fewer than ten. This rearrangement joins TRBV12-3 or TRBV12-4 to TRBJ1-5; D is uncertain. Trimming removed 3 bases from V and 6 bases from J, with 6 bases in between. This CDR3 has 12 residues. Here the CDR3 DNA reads TGTGCCAGCAGTTTTGGGAGTCAGCCCCAGCATTTT. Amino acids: CASSFGSQPQHF.

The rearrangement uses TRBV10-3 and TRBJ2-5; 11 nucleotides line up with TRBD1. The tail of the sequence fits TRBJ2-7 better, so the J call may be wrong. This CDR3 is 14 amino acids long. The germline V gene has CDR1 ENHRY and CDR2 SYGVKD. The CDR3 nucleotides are TGTGCCATCAAGGGACAGGGGGTGTCCTACGAGCAGTACTTC. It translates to CAIKGQGVSYEQYF.

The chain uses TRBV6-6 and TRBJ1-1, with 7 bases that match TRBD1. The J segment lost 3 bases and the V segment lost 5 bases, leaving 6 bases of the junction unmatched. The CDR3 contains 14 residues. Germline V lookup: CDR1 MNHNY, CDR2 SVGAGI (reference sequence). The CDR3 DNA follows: TGTGCCAGCAGTGAGCAGGGGGTAGACACTGAAGCTTTCTTT. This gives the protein CASSEQGVDTEAFF.

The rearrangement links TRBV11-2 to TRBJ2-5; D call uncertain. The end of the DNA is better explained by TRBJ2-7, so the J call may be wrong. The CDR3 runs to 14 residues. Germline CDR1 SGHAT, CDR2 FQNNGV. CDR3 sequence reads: CASSYDSPGVEQYF. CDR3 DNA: TGTGCCAGCAGCTATGATTCTCCGGGCGTCGAGCAGTACTTC.

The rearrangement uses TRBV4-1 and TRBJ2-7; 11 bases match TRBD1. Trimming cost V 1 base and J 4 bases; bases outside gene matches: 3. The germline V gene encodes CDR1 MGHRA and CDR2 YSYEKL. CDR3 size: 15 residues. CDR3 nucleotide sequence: TGCGCCAGCAGCCAAGGGACAGGGGGCAGGTACGAGCAGTACTTC. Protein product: CASSQGTGGRYEQYF.

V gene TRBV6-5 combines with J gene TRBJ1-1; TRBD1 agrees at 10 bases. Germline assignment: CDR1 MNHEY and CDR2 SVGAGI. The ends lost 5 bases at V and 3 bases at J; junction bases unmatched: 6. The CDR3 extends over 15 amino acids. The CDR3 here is CASSLTGTGDTEAFF. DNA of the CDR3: TGTGCCAGCAGTCTCACCGGGACAGGGGACACTGAAGCTTTCTTT.

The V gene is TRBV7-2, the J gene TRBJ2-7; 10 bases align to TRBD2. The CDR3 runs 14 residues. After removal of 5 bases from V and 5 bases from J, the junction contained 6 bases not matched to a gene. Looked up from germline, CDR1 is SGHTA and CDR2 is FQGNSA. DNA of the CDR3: TGTGCCAGCAGCCGTCGGCTAGCGGGGGACGAGCAGTACTTC. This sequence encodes CASSRRLAGDEQYF.

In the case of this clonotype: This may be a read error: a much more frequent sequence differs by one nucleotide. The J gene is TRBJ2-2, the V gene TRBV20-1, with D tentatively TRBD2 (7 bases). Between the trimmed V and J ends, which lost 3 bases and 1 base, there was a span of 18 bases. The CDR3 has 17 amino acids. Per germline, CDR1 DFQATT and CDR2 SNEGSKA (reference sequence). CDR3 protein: CSASWAGAGENTGELFF. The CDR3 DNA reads TGCAGTGCTAGTTGGGCGGGGGCGGGGGAGAACACCGGGGAGCTGTTTTTT.

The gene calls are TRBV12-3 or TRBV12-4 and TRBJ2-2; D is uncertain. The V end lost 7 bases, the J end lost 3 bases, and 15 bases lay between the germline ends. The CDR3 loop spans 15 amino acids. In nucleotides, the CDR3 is TGTGCCAGCATCGAAGAGGACCGACACACCGGGGAGCTGTTTTTT. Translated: CASIEEDRHTGELFF.

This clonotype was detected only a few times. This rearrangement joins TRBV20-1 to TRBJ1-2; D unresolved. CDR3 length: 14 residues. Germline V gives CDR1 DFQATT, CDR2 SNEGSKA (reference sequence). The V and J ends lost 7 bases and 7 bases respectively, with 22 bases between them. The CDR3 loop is CSVGGGSIVGGYTF. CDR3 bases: TGCAGTGTCGGTGGTGGGAGTATAGTGGGTGGCTACACCTTC.

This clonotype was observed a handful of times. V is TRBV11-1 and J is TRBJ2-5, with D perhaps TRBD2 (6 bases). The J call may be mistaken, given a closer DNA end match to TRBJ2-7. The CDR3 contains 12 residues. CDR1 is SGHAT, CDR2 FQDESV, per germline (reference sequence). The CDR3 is CATSGTRYEQYF. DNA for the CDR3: TGTGCCACCTCCGGGACTCGCTACGAGCAGTACTTC.

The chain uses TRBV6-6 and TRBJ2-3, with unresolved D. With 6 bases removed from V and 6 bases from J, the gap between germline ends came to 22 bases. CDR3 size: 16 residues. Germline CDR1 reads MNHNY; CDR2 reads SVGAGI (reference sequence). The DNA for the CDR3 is TGTGCCAGCAGGAAGCATAGTAGACTTATGACGGATACGCAGTATTTT. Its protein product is CASRKHSRLMTDTQYF.